The rows below give T cell receptor beta chains drawn from one sample of a study of T-cell memory formation after mild COVID-19. TCRdb ran MiXCR on the 5' RACE reads and lists one entry per CDR3 protein. The table has hundreds of thousands of distinct CDR3 sequences, under 20% seen once. The sequenced material came from PBMCs or a T cell subset sorted from them (not recorded which). The receptors derive from an adult woman who had mild COVID-19 (a few samples of this study predate the infection). Cell type and time point are not known. Each CDR3 is given with its conserved first and last residue. D genes are given only for firm matches. Some rows mark clone size as missing; the rest say once, few, many or name a class of expanded clone.

J: TRBJ1-6
V: TRBV20-1
size: .
D: .
DNA: TGCAGTGCTAGACTTGTCGCGAAGGGGACTCTAACATTGGGCCCCCTCCACTTT
CDR3: CSARLVAKGTLTLGPLHF

J: TRBJ1-1
V: TRBV29-1
size: .
D: TRBD1
DNA: TGCAGCGTGGACAGGGGGACCACTGAAGCTTTCTTT
CDR3: CSVDRGTTEAFF

J: TRBJ2-7
V: TRBV20-1
size: .
D: TRBD1
DNA: TGCAGCGCTAGTAAGAGGGGACAGGGGGCCTACGAGCAGTACTTC
CDR3: CSASKRGQGAYEQYF

J: TRBJ2-4
V: TRBV15
size: .
D: TRBD1
DNA: TGTGCCACCAGCCGACAGGGGCACCCGAGTGCCAAAAACATTCAGTACTTC
CDR3: CATSRQGHPSAKNIQYF

J: TRBJ1-2
V: TRBV4-3
size: .
D: .
DNA: TGCGCCAGCAGCCAAGACCTTGGACCCGAAGGCTACACCTTC
CDR3: CASSQDLGPEGYTF

J: TRBJ1-2
V: TRBV20-1
size: .
D: .
DNA: TGCAGTGCTAGATTTCAGGGGAAGGACTATGGCTACACCTTC
CDR3: CSARFQGKDYGYTF

J: TRBJ1-5
V: TRBV2
size: .
D: TRBD1
DNA: TGTGCCAGCAGAGCTTCCCGGGACAGGGTCGGACAGCCCCAGCATTTT
CDR3: CASRASRDRVGQPQHF

J: TRBJ1-1
V: TRBV18
size: few
D: .
DNA: TGTGCCAGCTCACCAACCGCCGGACCAGCTAGTTTCATGAACACTGAAGCTTTCTTT
CDR3: CASSPTAGPASFMNTEAFF

J: TRBJ2-5
V: TRBV7-2
size: .
D: TRBD1
DNA: TGTGCCAGCAGCTACCGACAGGGGTGGCAAGAGACCCAGTACTTC
CDR3: CASSYRQGWQETQYF

J: TRBJ1-4
V: TRBV18
size: once
D: TRBD1
DNA: TGTGCCAGCTCACCACCCGGGACAGGGATTGAAAAACTGTTTTTT
CDR3: CASSPPGTGIEKLFF

J: TRBJ2-1
V: TRBV9
size: .
D: TRBD2
DNA: TGTGCCAGCAGCGTAAGTAGCGGGATTTACTCCTACAATGAGCAGTTCTTC
CDR3: CASSVSSGIYSYNEQFF

J: TRBJ1-5
V: TRBV20-1
size: .
D: .
DNA: TGCAGTGCTTACGAACAGGGTACGGGCAATCAGCCCCAGCATTTT
CDR3: CSAYEQGTGNQPQHF

J: TRBJ2-6
V: TRBV3-1
size: .
D: TRBD1
DNA: TGTGCCAGCAGCCAAGAGGGAGAGGGGGCCCTCTCTGGGGCCAACGTCCTGACTTTC
CDR3: CASSQEGEGALSGANVLTF

J: TRBJ2-3
V: TRBV12-3/TRBV12-4
size: many
D: TRBD1
DNA: TGTGCCAGTAAAGACAGGGTGGACACAGATACGCAGTATTTT
CDR3: CASKDRVDTDTQYF

J: TRBJ2-1
V: TRBV5-1
size: .
D: TRBD1
DNA: TGCGCCAGCAGCTTGGCAGGGGGTCCCGAATCCTACAATGAGCAGTTCTTC
CDR3: CASSLAGGPESYNEQFF

J: TRBJ1-5
V: TRBV20-1
size: few
D: .
DNA: TGCAGTGCTAGTGAGCGGAGGGGCAATCAGCCCCAGCATTTT
CDR3: CSASERRGNQPQHF

J: TRBJ2-7
V: TRBV7-9
size: .
D: TRBD1
DNA: TGTGCCAGCAGCATGCGGGACAGGGCCTACGAGCAGTACTTC
CDR3: CASSMRDRAYEQYF

J: TRBJ2-3
V: TRBV7-9
size: .
D: TRBD2
DNA: TGTGCCAGCAGCTTAGCGGGGCTAGCGGGGGCAACAGATACGCAGTATTTT
CDR3: CASSLAGLAGATDTQYF

J: TRBJ1-2
V: TRBV29-1
size: few
D: .
DNA: TGCAGCGCAATACAGGGAGTCTATGGCTACACCTTC
CDR3: CSAIQGVYGYTF

J: TRBJ2-2
V: TRBV7-3
size: .
D: .
DNA: TGTGCCAGCAGCCTGGGACACCAAACCGGGGAGCTGTTTTTT
CDR3: CASSLGHQTGELFF